These 3 T cell receptor beta chains came from one sample sequenced in a study of regulatory T cells in long-lasting Graves disease. Documented time point: persistent/refractory GD, antithyroid drugs over 5 years with positive TRAb. The TCR library used RNA extracted from PBMCs. HTBI primers from iRepertoire and Arm-PCR of CDR3 regions yielded the TCR beta libraries. One entry per CDR3 protein, called by TCRdb with MiXCR from the multiplex PCR reads. The sample includes more than 650,000 distinct CDR3 sequences, about 30% of them seen just once. Material: peripheral blood mononuclear cells (PBMCs), obtained when the disease was refractory, from a patient treated with antithyroid drugs. The source is a female donor with Graves disease.

The chain carries TRBV18 and TRBJ1-2; D is uncertain. In germline, CDR1 is KGHSH, CDR2 LQKENI. CDR3 length equals 15 residues. V was clipped by 0 bases and J by 4 bases, with 12 bases between them. CDR3 residues: CASSPPGQRVYGYTF. DNA for the CDR3: TGTGCCAGCTCACCACCAGGGCAAAGGGTCTATGGCTACACCTTC.

V gene TRBV20-1 combines with J gene TRBJ2-7; 9 nucleotides line up with TRBD1. The CDR3 contains 12 residues. The J segment lost 2 bases and the V segment lost 7 bases, leaving 3 bases of the junction unmatched. Per the germline V gene, CDR1 is DFQATT and CDR2 is SNEGSKA (reference sequence). CDR3 amino acids: CSVTGGPYEQYF. DNA of the CDR3: TGCAGTGTTACAGGGGGCCCCTACGAGCAGTACTTC.

This chain joins TRBV4-1 and TRBJ1-1, with 8 bases identical to TRBD1. J lost 6 bases, V lost 4 bases, and 7 bases had no gene match. Per germline, CDR1 MGHRA and CDR2 YSYEKL. This CDR3 comprises 14 residues. CDR3 loop: CASSLTGVGAEAFF. The CDR3 DNA sequence: TGCGCCAGCAGCCTGACAGGGGTTGGTGCTGAAGCTTTCTTT.